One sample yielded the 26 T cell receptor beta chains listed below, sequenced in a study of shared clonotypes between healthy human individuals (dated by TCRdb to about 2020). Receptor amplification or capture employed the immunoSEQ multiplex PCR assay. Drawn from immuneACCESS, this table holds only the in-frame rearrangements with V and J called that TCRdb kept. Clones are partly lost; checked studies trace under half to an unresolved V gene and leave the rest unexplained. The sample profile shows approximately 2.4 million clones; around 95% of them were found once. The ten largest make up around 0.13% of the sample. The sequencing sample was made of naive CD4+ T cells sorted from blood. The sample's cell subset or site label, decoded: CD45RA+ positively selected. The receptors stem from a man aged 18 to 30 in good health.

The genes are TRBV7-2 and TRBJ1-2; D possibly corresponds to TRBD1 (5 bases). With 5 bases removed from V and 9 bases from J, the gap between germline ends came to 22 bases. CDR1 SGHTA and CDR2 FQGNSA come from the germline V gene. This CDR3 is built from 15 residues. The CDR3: CASSPLYSGGGSYTF. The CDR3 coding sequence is TGTGCCAGCAGCCCCTTATACAGTGGGGGTGGAAGCTACACCTTC.

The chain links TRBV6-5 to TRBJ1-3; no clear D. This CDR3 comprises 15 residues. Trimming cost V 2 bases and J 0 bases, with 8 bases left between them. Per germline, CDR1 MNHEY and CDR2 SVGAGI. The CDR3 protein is CASSYVGSSGNTIYF. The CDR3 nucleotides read TGTGCCAGCAGTTACGTTGGGTCCTCTGGAAACACCATATATTTT.

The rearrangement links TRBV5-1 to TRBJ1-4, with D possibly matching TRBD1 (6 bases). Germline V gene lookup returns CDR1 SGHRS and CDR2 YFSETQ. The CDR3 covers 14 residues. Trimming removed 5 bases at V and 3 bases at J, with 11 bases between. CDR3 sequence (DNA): TGCGCCAGCAGGGGGGCTGGAGCTAATGAAAAACTGTTTTTT. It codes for CASRGAGANEKLFF.

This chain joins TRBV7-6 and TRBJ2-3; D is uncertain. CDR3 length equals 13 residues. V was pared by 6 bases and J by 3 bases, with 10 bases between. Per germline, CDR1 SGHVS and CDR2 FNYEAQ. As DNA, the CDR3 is TGTGCCAGCAGTTCCGTCAGGACAGATACGCAGTATTTT. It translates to CASSSVRTDTQYF.

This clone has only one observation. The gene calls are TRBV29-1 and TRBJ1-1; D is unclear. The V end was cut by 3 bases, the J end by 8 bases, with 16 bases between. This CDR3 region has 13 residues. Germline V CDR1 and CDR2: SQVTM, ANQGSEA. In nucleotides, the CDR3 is TGCAGCGTTGAGCCCCCCCTTCGGACGGAAGCTTTCTTT. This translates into CSVEPPLRTEAFF.

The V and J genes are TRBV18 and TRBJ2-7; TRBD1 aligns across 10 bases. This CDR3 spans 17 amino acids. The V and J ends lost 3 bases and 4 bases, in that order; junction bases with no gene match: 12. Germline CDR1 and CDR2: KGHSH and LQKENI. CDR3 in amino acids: CASSPGQGPFSAYEQYF. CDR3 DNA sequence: TGTGCCAGCTCACCGGGACAGGGGCCCTTTTCGGCTTACGAGCAGTACTTC.

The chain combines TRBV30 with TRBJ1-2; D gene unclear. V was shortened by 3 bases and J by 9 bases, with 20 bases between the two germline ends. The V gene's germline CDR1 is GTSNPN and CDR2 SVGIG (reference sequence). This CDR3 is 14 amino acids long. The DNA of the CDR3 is TGTGCCTGGAGCCCCGGAAGGCTGCCGATGAGCTACACCTTC. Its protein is CAWSPGRLPMSYTF.

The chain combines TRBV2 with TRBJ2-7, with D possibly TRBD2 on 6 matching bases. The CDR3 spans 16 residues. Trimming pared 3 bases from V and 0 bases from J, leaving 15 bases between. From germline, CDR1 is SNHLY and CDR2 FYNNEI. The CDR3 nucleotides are TGTGCCAGCAGTGAGTGGGCGGGACGGAACTCCTACGAGCAGTACTTC. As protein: CASSEWAGRNSYEQYF.

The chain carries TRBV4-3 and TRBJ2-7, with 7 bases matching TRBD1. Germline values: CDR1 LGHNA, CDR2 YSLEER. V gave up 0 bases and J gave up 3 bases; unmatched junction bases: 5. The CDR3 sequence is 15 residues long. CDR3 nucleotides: TGCGCCAGCAGCCAAGATCTCCCAGGGGGCTACGAGCAGTACTTC. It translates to CASSQDLPGGYEQYF.

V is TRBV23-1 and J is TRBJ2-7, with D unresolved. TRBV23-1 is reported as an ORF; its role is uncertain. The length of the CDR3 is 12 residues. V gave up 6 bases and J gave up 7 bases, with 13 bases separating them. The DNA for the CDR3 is TGCGCCAGCAGCACCCCCGGTCGAGAGCAGTACTTC. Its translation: CASSTPGREQYF.

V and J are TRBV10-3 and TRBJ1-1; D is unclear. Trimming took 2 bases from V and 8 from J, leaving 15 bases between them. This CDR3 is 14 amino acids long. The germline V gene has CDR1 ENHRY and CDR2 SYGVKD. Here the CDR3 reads CAISEGHGIGEAFF. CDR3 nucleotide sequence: TGTGCCATCAGTGAGGGGCACGGGATAGGGGAAGCTTTCTTT.

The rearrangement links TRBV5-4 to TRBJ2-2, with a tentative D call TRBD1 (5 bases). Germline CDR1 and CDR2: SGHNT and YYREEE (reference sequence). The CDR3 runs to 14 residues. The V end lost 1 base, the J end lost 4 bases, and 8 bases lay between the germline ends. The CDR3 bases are TGTGCCAGCAGCTTGAGACAGATCACCGGGGAGCTGTTTTTT. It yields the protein CASSLRQITGELFF.

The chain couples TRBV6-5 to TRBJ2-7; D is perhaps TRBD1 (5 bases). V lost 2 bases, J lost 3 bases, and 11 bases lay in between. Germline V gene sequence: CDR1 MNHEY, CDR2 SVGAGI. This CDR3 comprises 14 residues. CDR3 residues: CASSYTRQSYEQYF. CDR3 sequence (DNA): TGTGCCAGCAGTTACACGAGACAGAGCTACGAGCAGTACTTC.

CDR3 region: CASSATGVYEQYF. The CDR3 nucleotides are TGTGCCAGCAGCGCGACAGGGGTCTACGAGCAGTACTTC. The chain employs TRBV6-5 and TRBJ2-7, with 8 nucleotides matching TRBD1. The ends lost 6 bases at V and 3 bases at J; junction bases unmatched: 4. Looked up from germline, CDR1 is MNHEY and CDR2 is SVGAGI. The CDR3 is 13 residues long.

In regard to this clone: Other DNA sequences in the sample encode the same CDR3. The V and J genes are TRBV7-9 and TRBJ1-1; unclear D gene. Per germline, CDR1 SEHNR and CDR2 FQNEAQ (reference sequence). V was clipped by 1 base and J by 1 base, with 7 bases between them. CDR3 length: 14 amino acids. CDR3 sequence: CASSLGQANTEAFF. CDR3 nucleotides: TGTGCCAGCAGCTTAGGCCAGGCGAACACTGAAGCTTTCTTT.

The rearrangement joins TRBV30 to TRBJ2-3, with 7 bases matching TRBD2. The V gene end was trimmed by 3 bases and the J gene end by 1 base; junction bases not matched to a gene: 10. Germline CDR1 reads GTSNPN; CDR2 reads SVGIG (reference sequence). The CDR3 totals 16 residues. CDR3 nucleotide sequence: TGTGCCTGGAGACTTCATAGCGGGTTTGGCACAGATACGCAGTATTTT. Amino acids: CAWRLHSGFGTDTQYF. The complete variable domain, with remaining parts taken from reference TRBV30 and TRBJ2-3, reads SQTIHQWPATLVQPVGSPLSLECTVEGTSNPNLYWYRQAAGRGLQLLFYSVGIGQISSEVPQNLSASRPQDRQFILSSKKLLLSDSGFYLCAWRLHSGFGTDTQYFGPGTRLTVL.

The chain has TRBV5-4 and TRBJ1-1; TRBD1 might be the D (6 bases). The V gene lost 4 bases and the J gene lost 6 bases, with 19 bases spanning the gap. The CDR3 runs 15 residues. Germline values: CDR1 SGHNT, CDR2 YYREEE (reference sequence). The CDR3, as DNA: TGTGCCAGCAGCGAACCGGGACACCTAAATCCTGAAGCTTTCTTT. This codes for CASSEPGHLNPEAFF.

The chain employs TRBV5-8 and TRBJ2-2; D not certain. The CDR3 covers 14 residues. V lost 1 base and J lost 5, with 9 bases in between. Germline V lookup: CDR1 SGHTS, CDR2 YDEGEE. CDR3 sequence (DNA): TGTGCCAGCAGCTTGCGACTGCCAACCGGGGAGCTGTTTTTT. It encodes CASSLRLPTGELFF.

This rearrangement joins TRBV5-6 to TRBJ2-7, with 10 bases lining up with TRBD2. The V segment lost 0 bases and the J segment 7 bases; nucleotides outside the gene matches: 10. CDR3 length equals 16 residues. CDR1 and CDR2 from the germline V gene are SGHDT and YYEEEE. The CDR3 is CASSLAGASGGWEQYF. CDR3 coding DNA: TGTGCCAGCAGCTTGGCCGGGGCTAGCGGGGGATGGGAGCAGTACTTC.

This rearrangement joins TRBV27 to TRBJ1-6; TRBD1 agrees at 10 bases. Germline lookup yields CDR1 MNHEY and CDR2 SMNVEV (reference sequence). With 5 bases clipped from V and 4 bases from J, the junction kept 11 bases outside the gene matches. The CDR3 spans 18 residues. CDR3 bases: TGTGCCAGCAGTACAAGGGGGACAGGGGAACTATATAATTCACCCCTCCACTTT. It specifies CASSTRGTGELYNSPLHF.

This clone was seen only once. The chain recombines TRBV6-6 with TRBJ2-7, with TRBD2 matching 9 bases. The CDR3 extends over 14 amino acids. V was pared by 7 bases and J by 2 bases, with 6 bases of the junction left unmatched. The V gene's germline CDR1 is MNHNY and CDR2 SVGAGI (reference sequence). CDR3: CASTASGTPYEQYF. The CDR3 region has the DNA TGTGCCAGCACCGCTAGCGGGACACCCTACGAGCAGTACTTC.

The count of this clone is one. In DNA, the CDR3 is TGTGCCAGCAGTACCCCCATTCCCGCTCGGAACGAGCAGTACTTC. Translation gives CASSTPIPARNEQYF. This chain joins TRBV28 and TRBJ2-7; D ambiguous. The CDR3 spans 15 residues. V lost 5 bases, J lost 5 bases, and 19 bases lay in between. The V gene's germline CDR1 is MDHEN and CDR2 SYDVKM.

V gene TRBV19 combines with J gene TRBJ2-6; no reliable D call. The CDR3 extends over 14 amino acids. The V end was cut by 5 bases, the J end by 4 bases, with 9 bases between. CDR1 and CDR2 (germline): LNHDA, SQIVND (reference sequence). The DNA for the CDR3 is TGTGCCAGTAGTGGGCCCTTCGGGGCCAACGTCCTGACTTTC. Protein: CASSGPFGANVLTF.

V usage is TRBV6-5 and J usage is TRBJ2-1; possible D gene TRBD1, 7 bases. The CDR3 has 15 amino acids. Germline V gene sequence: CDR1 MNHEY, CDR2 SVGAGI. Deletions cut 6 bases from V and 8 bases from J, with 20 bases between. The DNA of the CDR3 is TGTGCCAGCAGATCCGGCGGGACAGTTTCGGATGAGCAGTTCTTC. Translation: CASRSGGTVSDEQFF.

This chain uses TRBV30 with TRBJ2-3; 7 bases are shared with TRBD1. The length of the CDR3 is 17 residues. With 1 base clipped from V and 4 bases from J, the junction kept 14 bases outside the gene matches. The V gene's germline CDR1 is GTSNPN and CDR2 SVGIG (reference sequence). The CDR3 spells CAWSAPPATGWPDTQYF. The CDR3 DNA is TGTGCCTGGAGTGCCCCCCCTGCGACAGGGTGGCCAGATACGCAGTATTTT.

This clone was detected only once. As DNA, the CDR3 is TGTGCCAGTAGGCAACAGGGTTTCCACGAGCAGTACTTC. Translation: CASRQQGFHEQYF. J is TRBJ2-7 and V is TRBV19; possible D gene TRBD1, 6 bases. Germline values: CDR1 LNHDA, CDR2 SQIVND (reference sequence). Trimming took 6 bases from V and 5 from J, leaving 14 bases between them. The CDR3 is 13 amino acids.